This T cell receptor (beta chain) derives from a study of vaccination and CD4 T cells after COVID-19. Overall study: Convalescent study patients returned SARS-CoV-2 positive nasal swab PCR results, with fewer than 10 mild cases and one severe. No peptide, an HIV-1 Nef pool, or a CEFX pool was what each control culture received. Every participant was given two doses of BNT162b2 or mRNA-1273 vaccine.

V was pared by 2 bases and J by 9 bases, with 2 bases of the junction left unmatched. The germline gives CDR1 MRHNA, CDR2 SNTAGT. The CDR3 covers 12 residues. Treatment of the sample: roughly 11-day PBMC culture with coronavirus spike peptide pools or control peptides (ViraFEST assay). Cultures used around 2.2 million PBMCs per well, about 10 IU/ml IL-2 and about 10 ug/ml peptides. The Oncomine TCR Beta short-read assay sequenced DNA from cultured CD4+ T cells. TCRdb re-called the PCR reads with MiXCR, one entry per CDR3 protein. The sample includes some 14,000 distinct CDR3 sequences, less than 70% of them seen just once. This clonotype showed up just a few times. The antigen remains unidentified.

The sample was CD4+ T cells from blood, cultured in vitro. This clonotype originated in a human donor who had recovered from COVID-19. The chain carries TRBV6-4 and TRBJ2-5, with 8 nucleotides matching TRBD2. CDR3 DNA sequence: TGTGCCAGCAGTGACACGGGAGGGGCCCAGTACTTC. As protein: CASSDTGGAQYF.